This T cell receptor (beta chain) was captured by sequencing in a study of cytomegalovirus exposure and HLA in healthy donors. Findings and caveats of the study: Indistinguishable V segments, including TRBV6-2 and TRBV6-3, were excluded.

Those who donated were healthy bone marrow donors. 13 Jbeta primers and 60 Vbeta primers were used for the PCR. Repertoires were generated with immunoSEQ multiplex PCR, while TCRdb's copy carries only in-frame clones and drops some. The profile shows 140,000 to 150,000 clones, around 82% of them singletons. This CDR3 has 14 residues. V was clipped by 0 bases and J by 1 base, with 8 bases between them. Germline values: CDR1 SGHRS, CDR2 YFSETQ. As concerns this clone: Its target is not known.

The genes are TRBV5-1 and TRBJ2-7; D is perhaps TRBD1 (6 bases). Sequencing used PBMCs. The source of this sequence is a female donor in good health and CMV-seronegative. CDR3 loop: CASSLGTVSYEQYF. The CDR3, as DNA: TGCGCCAGCAGCTTGGGGACAGTTTCCTACGAGCAGTACTTC.